Presented here are 29 T cell receptor beta chains from one specimen sequenced in a study of lung T cells in sarcoidosis with Löfgren's syndrome. TCRdb reprocessed the reads via MiXCR and lists one record per CDR3 protein. The sample has tens of thousands of distinct CDR3 sequences, around 20% seen once. The sequenced sample was CD4+ T cells from PBMCs. Receptor source: a human donor with sarcoidosis (Löfgren's syndrome or another form), or a control subject (not recorded which).

The rearrangement joins TRBV2 to TRBJ1-2; D perhaps matches TRBD1 (6 bases). V lost 11 bases to trimming and J lost 3 bases, with 16 bases between them. The CDR3 length is 13 residues. CDR1 and CDR2 from the germline V gene are SNHLY and FYNNEI. CDR3 DNA: TGTGCCGGGAGGGGGGCAGGGTACTATGGCTACACCTTC. Protein sequence: CAGRGAGYYGYTF.

This clonotype showed up many times. V and J are TRBV6-1 and TRBJ2-7; TRBD1 aligns across 11 bases. Germline-derived CDR1 and CDR2 are MNHNS and SASEGT. CDR3 length equals 14 residues. The V gene end was trimmed by 6 bases and the J gene end by 6 bases; junction bases not matched to a gene: 7. The CDR3 nucleotides are TGTGCCAGCAGCCCCGGACAGGGGGCGGGCGAGCAGTACTTC. Amino acids: CASSPGQGAGEQYF.

Turning to this clonotype: A read error may be the cause here, since a much bigger clone is one base away. The CDR3 DNA reads as TGCGCCGGCAGCTTGGCTGCAGGGACTCAAGAGACCCAGTACTTC. Its translation is CAGSLAAGTQETQYF. The chain couples TRBV5-1 to TRBJ2-5, with D possibly being TRBD2 (6 bases). This CDR3 is 15 amino acids long. Germline V gene lookup returns CDR1 SGHRS and CDR2 YFSETQ.

The sample holds many counts of this clonotype. The V and J genes are TRBV20-1 and TRBJ1-5, with D perhaps matching TRBD1 (5 bases). Germline V lookup: CDR1 DFQATT, CDR2 SNEGSKA (reference sequence). Trimming left V 3 bases short and J 2 bases short, with 8 bases between. This CDR3 comprises 13 residues. CDR3 in amino acids: CSASGDRNQPQHF. The CDR3 DNA is TGCAGTGCTAGTGGGGACCGCAATCAGCCCCAGCATTTT.

CDR3 DNA: TGTGCCAGCTCATATCAAGGACAGGGGCGGGTCAATGAGCAGTTCTTC. Translation: CASSYQGQGRVNEQFF. V and J are TRBV18 and TRBJ2-1; 9 nucleotides align to TRBD1. Trimming removed 5 bases from V and 6 bases from J; junction bases left unmatched: 11. This CDR3 has 16 residues. The germline gives CDR1 KGHSH, CDR2 LQKENI.

This clonotype has only a few counts. This chain connects TRBV11-2 to TRBJ2-3; D remains unclear. Trimming removed 1 base from V and 10 bases from J, with 9 bases in between. CDR3 size: 12 residues. Germline assignment: CDR1 SGHAT and CDR2 FQNNGV. This CDR3 is CASSLGYDAQYF. CDR3 DNA: TGTGCCAGCAGCTTAGGATATGATGCGCAGTATTTT.

In the case of this clonotype: This clone may be a read error of a much larger clone one base away. The chain employs TRBV20-1 and TRBJ1-6; 9 bases line up with TRBD1. CDR1 and CDR2 from the germline V gene are DFQATT and SNEGSKA (reference sequence). The V segment lost 3 bases and the J segment 8 bases; nucleotides outside the gene matches: 11. The CDR3 spans 16 residues. CDR3 in DNA: TGCAGTGCTAGGAAGGAGGACGGGACAGGGTATTCACCCCTCCACTTT. Amino acid sequence: CSARKEDGTGYSPLHF.

This clonotype has just a few counts. V gene TRBV11-2 combines with J gene TRBJ2-5; D is possibly TRBD1 (6 bases). The germline CDR1 and CDR2 sequences are SGHAT and FQNNGV. This CDR3 is built from 13 residues. V was shortened by 4 bases and J by 7 bases, with 13 bases between the two germline ends. CDR3 DNA: TGTGCCAGCAGCTCCTGGACAGACGGGACCCAGTACTTC. Encoded protein: CASSSWTDGTQYF. Based on the CDR3 plus reference TRBV11-2 and TRBJ2-5, the full variable domain is EAGVAQSPRYKIIEKRQSVAFWCNPISGHATLYWYQQILGQGPKLLIQFQNNGVVDDSQLPKDRFSAERLKGVDSTLKIQPAKLEDSAVYLCASSSWTDGTQYFGPGTRLLVL.

Many counts were recorded for this clonotype. The rearrangement links TRBV7-6 to TRBJ2-3, with D maybe TRBD2 (6 bases). This CDR3 has 16 residues. V was cut by 3 bases and J by 2 bases, with 15 bases left in between. The germline gives CDR1 SGHVS, CDR2 FNYEAQ. The DNA for the CDR3 is TGTGCCAGCAGCTTCACCGCGGGACTCACCACAGATACGCAGTATTTT. Amino acid sequence: CASSFTAGLTTDTQYF.

This clonotype was seen a few times. The J gene is TRBJ2-5, the V gene TRBV7-9; 7 positions match TRBD1. Losses at the gene ends were 1 base for V and 1 base for J; bases not matched to a gene: 6. This CDR3 is built from 16 residues. The germline V gene has CDR1 SEHNR and CDR2 FQNEAQ (reference sequence). The CDR3 sequence is CASSLGGTASQETQYF. CDR3 bases: TGTGCCAGCAGCTTAGGGGGGACAGCCTCCCAAGAGACCCAGTACTTC.

The chain carries TRBV10-1 and TRBJ2-5; TRBD1 matches at 12 bases. V trimming: 4 bases; J trimming: 5 bases; junction bases outside the gene matches: 5. This CDR3 has 15 residues. CDR1 and CDR2 from the germline V gene are WNHNN and SYGVQD (reference sequence). The CDR3 nucleotides are TGCGCCAGCAGTGCGGGACAGGGGGCAGGGGAGACCCAGTACTTC. Encoded protein: CASSAGQGAGETQYF.

A note on this clonotype: A single base separates this from a much larger clone, so it may be a read error. A read error is likely, as this CDR3 ends without the conserved phenylalanine or tryptophan. The chain joins TRBV6-1 to TRBJ2-5, with 7 bases lining up with TRBD2. Germline V gene data show CDR1 as MNHNS and CDR2 as SASEGT. The trim removed 1 base at V and 4 bases at J, leaving 15 bases unmatched. The CDR3 length is 18 residues. The CDR3 is CASSEDVWGGGLRETQYI. The CDR3 DNA reads TGTGCCAGCAGTGAAGACGTCTGGGGGGGGGGTCTCCGAGAGACCCAGTACATC.

This clonotype appeared once. This may be a read error, as it is one base from a much larger clone. The chain recombines TRBV19 with TRBJ2-3; possible D gene TRBD1, 5 bases. CDR1 is LNHDA and CDR2 is SQIVND in the germline V gene (reference sequence). The CDR3 runs 14 residues. The CDR3 region is CASSRWGGTNTQYF. The CDR3 DNA is TGTGCCAGTAGCCGGTGGGGCGGCACAAATACGCAGTATTTT. Full variable domain (rest looked up from reference TRBV19 and TRBJ2-3): DGGITQSPKYLFRKEGQNVTLSCEQNLNHDAMYWYRQDPGQGLRLIYYSQIVNDFQKGDIAEGYSVSREKKESFPLTVTSAQKNPTAFYLCASSRWGGTNTQYFGPGTRLTVL.

The V call is TRBV30, the J call TRBJ1-1, with no clear D. The germline V gene encodes CDR1 GTSNPN and CDR2 SVGIG (reference sequence). With 5 bases removed from V and 6 bases from J, the gap between germline ends came to 10 bases. The CDR3 spans 11 residues. CDR3 DNA sequence: TGTGCCTGGCGAATAAAGGCTGAAGCTTTCTTT. It yields the protein CAWRIKAEAFF. Using reference TRBV30 and TRBJ1-1 for the parts outside the CDR3, the full variable domain is SQTIHQWPATLVQPVGSPLSLECTVEGTSNPNLYWYRQAAGRGLQLLFYSVGIGQISSEVPQNLSASRPQDRQFILSSKKLLLSDSGFYLCAWRIKAEAFFGQGTRLTVV.

This clonotype appeared many times. This chain uses TRBV18 with TRBJ1-4, with TRBD1 identical over 10 bases. CDR3 size: 14 residues. CDR1 and CDR2 from the germline V gene are KGHSH and LQKENI. Unmatched junction bases numbered 1, after V lost 3 bases and J lost 6 bases. In nucleotides, the CDR3 is TGTGCCAGCTCACCCGGGACAGGGGATGAAAAACTGTTTTTT. This translates into CASSPGTGDEKLFF.

This clonotype has ten or more counts. This rearrangement joins TRBV6-6 to TRBJ2-1; 7 positions agree with TRBD1. V trimming: 2 bases; J trimming: 5 bases; junction bases outside the gene matches: 3. Germline values: CDR1 MNHNY, CDR2 SVGAGI (reference sequence). This CDR3 is 14 amino acids long. CDR3 coding DNA: TGTGCCAGCAGTTACGGGACAGCTAACAATGAGCAGTTCTTC. Translation: CASSYGTANNEQFF.

In this sample, this clonotype turned up many times. This sequence joins TRBV28 and TRBJ2-1; TRBD2 agrees at 9 bases. This CDR3 comprises 15 residues. The ends lost 6 bases at V and 4 bases at J; junction bases unmatched: 7. Per germline, CDR1 MDHEN and CDR2 SYDVKM. CDR3 protein: CASSPPSGRYNEQFF. CDR3 bases: TGTGCCAGCAGCCCCCCCAGCGGGAGGTACAATGAGCAGTTCTTC. The complete variable domain, with remaining parts taken from reference TRBV28 and TRBJ2-1, reads DVKVTQSSRYLVKRTGEKVFLECVQDMDHENMFWYRQDPGLGLRLIYFSYDVKMKEKGDIPEGYSVSREKKERFSLILESASTNQTSMYLCASSPPSGRYNEQFFGPGTRLTVL.

This clonotype was found many times. The chain is built from TRBV15 and TRBJ2-2; the D is unclear. This CDR3 comprises 16 residues. CDR1 and CDR2 from the germline V gene are LNHNV and YYDKDF (reference sequence). V lost 8 bases and J 2 bases, leaving 18 bases between the germline ends. CDR3 bases: TGTGCCACCTGGGCCCCAACCCAACTAAACACCGGGGAGCTGTTTTTT. Residues: CATWAPTQLNTGELFF.

The chain uses TRBV5-1 and TRBJ1-1; TRBD1 agrees at 7 bases. Germline values: CDR1 SGHRS, CDR2 YFSETQ. The CDR3 loop spans 16 amino acids. Trimming removed 4 bases from V and 0 bases from J; junction bases left unmatched: 9. Here the CDR3 reads CASSPNPGQMNTEAFF. CDR3 DNA sequence: TGCGCCAGCAGCCCGAACCCGGGACAGATGAACACTGAAGCTTTCTTT.

Ten or more counts support this clonotype. V gene TRBV27 combines with J gene TRBJ2-7; 7 bases match TRBD2. Germline CDR1 is MNHEY and CDR2 is SMNVEV (reference sequence). Trimming cost V 5 bases and J 1 base; bases outside gene matches: 8. The CDR3 covers 15 residues. CDR3 protein: CASSTYGTTSYEQYF. The CDR3 DNA reads as TGTGCCAGCAGTACATACGGGACTACTTCCTACGAGCAGTACTTC.

As to this clonotype: A read error may account for a junction end that differs from germline. The rearrangement uses TRBV25-1 and TRBJ2-4, with 8 bases fitting TRBD2. This CDR3 is built from 15 residues. CDR1 MGHDK and CDR2 SYGVNS come from the germline V gene. In nucleotides, the CDR3 is TGTGCCAGCAGTAACGGCGGACTAGCCAAAGACATTCAGTACTTT. This codes for CASSNGGLAKDIQYF. The variable domain in full, completed from reference TRBV25-1 and TRBJ2-4, reads EADIYQTPRYLVIGTGKKITLECSQTMGHDKMYWYQQDPGMELHLIHYSYGVNSTEKGDLSSESTVSRIRTEHFPLTLESARPSHTSQYLCASSNGGLAKDIQYFGAGTRLSVL.

A single count supports this clonotype. The junction shows a germline mismatch at one end, possibly a read error. The V call is TRBV5-4, the J call TRBJ2-3; a possible D gene is TRBD2 (7 bases). CDR1 and CDR2 from the germline V gene are SGHNT and YYREEE (reference sequence). The CDR3 has 13 amino acids. CDR3 loop: CAAQGGGTDAQYF. CDR3 DNA: TGTGCGGCGCAAGGCGGGGGCACAGATGCGCAGTATTTT.

This clonotype appeared many times. This chain links TRBV19 with TRBJ1-1, with D maybe TRBD1 (6 bases). This CDR3 region has 14 residues. Trimming took off 4 bases at V and 0 bases at J, with 9 bases between the two ends. Germline loops: CDR1 LNHDA, CDR2 SQIVND (reference sequence). CDR3: CASSRGQLNTEAFF. The CDR3 coding sequence is TGTGCCAGTAGTAGAGGACAGCTGAACACTGAAGCTTTCTTT.

This clonotype turned up a few times. The chain uses TRBV28 and TRBJ1-1, with D unclear. The germline gives CDR1 MDHEN, CDR2 SYDVKM. The CDR3 is 13 amino acids. V was clipped by 8 bases and J by 1 base, with 11 bases between them. DNA of the CDR3: TGTGCCAGCGAGGACCCCGGGAACACTGAAGCTTTCTTT. Residues: CASEDPGNTEAFF.

This clonotype was counted a single time. It may be a read error: a sequence one base away is much more abundant. The chain couples TRBV4-1 to TRBJ1-3, with D unclear. The CDR3 length is 16 residues. Germline-derived CDR1 and CDR2 are MGHRA and YSYEKL. CDR3 sequence reads: CASSQDYSASRNTIYF. The CDR3 region has the DNA TGCGCCAGCAGCCAAGATTACTCCGCCTCTAGAAACACCATATATTTT.

This clonotype was counted only a few times. V usage is TRBV11-2 and J usage is TRBJ1-2, with D uncertain. Germline V gene sequence: CDR1 SGHAT, CDR2 FQNNGV. CDR3 size: 15 residues. Trimming left V 1 base short and J 0 bases short, with 9 bases between. CDR3 DNA: TGTGCCAGCAGCTTAGCCCCTCGTACTAACTATGGCTACACCTTC. Translated: CASSLAPRTNYGYTF.

In this sample, this clonotype turned up a few times. The gene calls are TRBV7-8 and TRBJ1-5, with D hard to call. CDR3 size: 12 residues. Germline CDR1 reads SGHVS; CDR2 reads FQNEAQ. Trimming stripped 5 bases from V and 11 bases from J, with 13 bases between. CDR3: CASSPVNLAQHF. The CDR3 DNA reads TGTGCCAGCAGCCCGGTTAATCTGGCCCAGCATTTT.

This clonotype occurred a few times. V and J are TRBV18 and TRBJ2-7, with unresolved D. This CDR3 spans 15 amino acids. Trimming removed 5 bases at V and 2 bases at J, with 16 bases between. Germline CDR1 KGHSH, CDR2 LQKENI. The DNA for the CDR3 is TGTGCCAGCTCATCAGTGACTCTTTTACCCTACGAGCAGTACTTC. Protein product: CASSSVTLLPYEQYF.

In its sample, this clonotype was seen many times. The chain couples TRBV28 to TRBJ2-3, with D tentatively TRBD2 (6 bases). Germline V gives CDR1 MDHEN, CDR2 SYDVKM. The CDR3 runs to 15 residues. The V gene lost 2 bases and the J gene lost 2 bases, with 11 bases spanning the gap. The CDR3 DNA is TGTGCCAGCAGTTTAGGGGGACTCTACACAGATACGCAGTATTTT. It codes for CASSLGGLYTDTQYF.